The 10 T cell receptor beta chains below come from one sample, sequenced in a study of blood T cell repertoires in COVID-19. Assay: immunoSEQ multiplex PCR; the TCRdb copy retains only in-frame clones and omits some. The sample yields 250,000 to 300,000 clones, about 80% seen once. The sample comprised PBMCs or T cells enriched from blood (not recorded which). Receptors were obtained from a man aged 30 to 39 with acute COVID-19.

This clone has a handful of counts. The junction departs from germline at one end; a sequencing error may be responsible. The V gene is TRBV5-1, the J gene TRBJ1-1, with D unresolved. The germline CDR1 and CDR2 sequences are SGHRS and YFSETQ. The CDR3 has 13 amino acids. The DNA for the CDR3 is TGTGCCAGCAGCTTATACTTGAACACTGAAGCTTTCTTT. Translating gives CASSLYLNTEAFF.

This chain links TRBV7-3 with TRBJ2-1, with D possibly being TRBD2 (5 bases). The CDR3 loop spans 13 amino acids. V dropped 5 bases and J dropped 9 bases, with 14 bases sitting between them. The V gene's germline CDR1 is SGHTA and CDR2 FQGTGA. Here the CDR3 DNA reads TGTGCCAGCAGCGCGGGCCCTCCCGGTGAGCAGTTCTTC. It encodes CASSAGPPGEQFF.

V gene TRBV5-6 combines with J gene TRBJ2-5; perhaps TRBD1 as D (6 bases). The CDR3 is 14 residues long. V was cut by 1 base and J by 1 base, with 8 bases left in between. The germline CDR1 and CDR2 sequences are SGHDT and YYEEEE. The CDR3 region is CASSLLTGQETQYF. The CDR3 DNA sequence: TGTGCCAGCAGCTTGTTGACAGGCCAAGAGACCCAGTACTTC.

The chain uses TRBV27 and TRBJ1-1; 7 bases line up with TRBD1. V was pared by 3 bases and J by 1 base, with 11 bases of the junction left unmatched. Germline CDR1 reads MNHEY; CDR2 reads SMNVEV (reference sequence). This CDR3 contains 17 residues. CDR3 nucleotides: TGTGCCAGCAGTTTCCGACTATCGACAGGGAAGAACACTGAAGCTTTCTTT. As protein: CASSFRLSTGKNTEAFF.

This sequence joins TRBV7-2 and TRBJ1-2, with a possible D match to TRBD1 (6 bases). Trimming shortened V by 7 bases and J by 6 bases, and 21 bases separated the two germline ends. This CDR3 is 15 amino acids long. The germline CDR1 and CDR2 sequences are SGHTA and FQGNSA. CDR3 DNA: TGTGCCAGCACCCTACAACAGGGACGGGGTAATGGCTACACCTTC. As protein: CASTLQQGRGNGYTF.

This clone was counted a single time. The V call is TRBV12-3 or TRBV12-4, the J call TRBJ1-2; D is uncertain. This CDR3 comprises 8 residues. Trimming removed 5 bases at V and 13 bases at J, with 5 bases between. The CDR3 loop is CASSPLTF. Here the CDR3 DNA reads TGTGCCAGCAGTCCCCTCACCTTC.

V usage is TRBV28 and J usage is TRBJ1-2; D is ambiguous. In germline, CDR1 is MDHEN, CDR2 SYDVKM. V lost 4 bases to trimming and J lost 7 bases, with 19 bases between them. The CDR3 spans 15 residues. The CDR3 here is CASSYDDSLSGGYTF. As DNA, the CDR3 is TGTGCCAGCAGTTATGACGACTCGTTATCGGGTGGCTACACCTTC.

CDR3 DNA sequence: TGCGCCAGCAGTGAGAGGCCAGCCTCGGGTGAGCAGTTCTTC. This codes for CASSERPASGEQFF. This chain links TRBV10-1 with TRBJ2-1; no definite D call. V was pared by 2 bases and J by 9 bases, with 14 bases between. This CDR3 has 14 amino acids. Germline CDR1 is WNHNN and CDR2 is SYGVQD (reference sequence).

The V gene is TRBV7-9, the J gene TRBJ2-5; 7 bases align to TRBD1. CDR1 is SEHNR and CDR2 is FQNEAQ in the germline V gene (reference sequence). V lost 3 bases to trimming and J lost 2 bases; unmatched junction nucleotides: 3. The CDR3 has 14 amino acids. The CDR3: CASSLGQIQETQYF. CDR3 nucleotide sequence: TGTGCCAGCAGCTTGGGACAGATACAAGAGACCCAGTACTTC.

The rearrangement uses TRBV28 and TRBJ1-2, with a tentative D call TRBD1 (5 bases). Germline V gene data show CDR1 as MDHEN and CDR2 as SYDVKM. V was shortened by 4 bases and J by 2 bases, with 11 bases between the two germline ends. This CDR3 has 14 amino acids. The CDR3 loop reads CASSSAGGNYGYTF. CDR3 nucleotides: TGTGCCAGCAGTTCCGCGGGGGGAAACTATGGCTACACCTTC.